A selection of T cell receptor beta chains follows, all from one sample in a study of OX40 agonist ivuxolimab in advanced cancers. Using immunoSEQ multiplex PCR, the repertoire was profiled, and TCRdb retains in-frame clones only, with some absent. The data contain approximately 66,000 clones, roughly 85% of them singletons. This specimen was CD4+ or CD8+ T cells sorted from blood, taken in a trial of the OX40 agonist ivuxolimab. Every receptor here comes from an adult with an advanced solid tumor such as melanoma, head and neck, liver or kidney cancer. CDR3s include the opening cysteine and the closing phenylalanine or tryptophan. A D gene is named only where the DNA matches it firmly. Rows may omit the clone size; those that give it use once, few, many or a size class.

J: TRBJ2-7
D: TRBD1
V: TRBV19
size: NA
CDR3: CASSILGQGAYEQYF
DNA: TGTGCCAGTAGTATATTGGGACAGGGGGCCTACGAGCAGTACTTC

J: TRBJ2-3
D: TRBD2
V: TRBV7-2
size: NA
CDR3: CASSLDPGEGRTQYF
DNA: TGTGCCAGCAGCTTAGATCCTGGGGAGGGCCGTACGCAGTATTTT

J: TRBJ2-3
D: NA
V: TRBV7-9
size: once
CDR3: CASSIQAGRTDTQYF
DNA: TGTGCCAGCAGCATCCAGGCGGGCCGCACAGATACGCAGTATTTT

J: TRBJ1-4
D: TRBD1
V: TRBV5-1
size: NA
CDR3: CASSLVGQGGEKLFF
DNA: TGCGCCAGCAGCTTGGTGGGACAGGGAGGCGAAAAACTGTTTTTT

J: TRBJ1-3
D: NA
V: TRBV7-9
size: NA
CDR3: CASSLEEQALMDTIYF
DNA: TGTGCCAGCAGCCTAGAGGAGCAGGCTTTAATGGACACCATATATTTT

J: TRBJ1-2
D: NA
V: TRBV7-2
size: NA
CDR3: CASSLAAQDWRYTF
DNA: TGTGCCAGCAGCTTAGCGGCCCAGGATTGGCGCTACACCTTC

J: TRBJ2-7
D: NA
V: TRBV15
size: NA
CDR3: CATSRVREWGEQYF
DNA: TGTGCCACCAGCAGAGTCCGGGAATGGGGCGAGCAGTACTTC

J: TRBJ1-1
D: NA
V: TRBV20-1
size: NA
CDR3: CSAGKGTEAFF
DNA: TGCAGTGCGGGTAAGGGGACTGAAGCTTTCTTT

J: TRBJ2-7
D: NA
V: TRBV6-1
size: NA
CDR3: CASTWGESYEQYF
DNA: TGTGCCAGCACCTGGGGGGAATCCTACGAGCAGTACTTC

J: TRBJ2-2
D: NA
V: TRBV29-1
size: NA
CDR3: CSVRGQSYTGELFF
DNA: TGCAGCGTTAGAGGTCAGTCGTACACCGGGGAGCTGTTTTTT

J: TRBJ2-7
D: NA
V: TRBV30
size: NA
CDR3: CACQAGVYSSYEQYF
DNA: TGTGCCTGTCAGGCAGGGGTATATAGCTCCTACGAGCAGTACTTC

J: TRBJ2-5
D: TRBD2
V: TRBV5-6
size: NA
CDR3: CASSLPGLPLGQYF
DNA: TGTGCCAGCAGTTTACCGGGACTACCCCTGGGCCAGTACTTC

J: TRBJ2-2
D: NA
V: TRBV11-2
size: NA
CDR3: CASSPGRANTGELFF
DNA: TGTGCCAGCAGCCCAGGGCGCGCGAACACCGGGGAGCTGTTTTTT

J: TRBJ2-7
D: NA
V: TRBV19
size: NA
CDR3: CASSLGGPYEQYF
DNA: TGTGCCAGTAGTTTGGGTGGGCCTTACGAGCAGTACTTC

J: TRBJ1-1
D: NA
V: TRBV21-1
size: NA
CDR3: CASSLDSLMNTEAFF
DNA: TGTGCCAGCAGCCTGGACAGTCTCATGAACACTGAAGCTTTCTTT

J: TRBJ1-2
D: NA
V: TRBV4-3
size: NA
CDR3: CASSPNVGREGYTF
DNA: TGCGCCAGCAGCCCCAACGTGGGTCGTGAAGGCTACACCTTC

J: TRBJ1-1
D: TRBD1
V: TRBV11-3
size: NA
CDR3: CASSLGYGQAEAFF
DNA: TGTGCCAGCAGCTTAGGTTACGGACAGGCCGAAGCTTTCTTT

J: TRBJ1-4
D: NA
V: TRBV9
size: NA
CDR3: CASSVGSGAQNEKLFF
DNA: TGTGCCAGCAGCGTAGGATCAGGGGCACAAAATGAAAAACTGTTTTTT

J: TRBJ2-7
D: TRBD1
V: TRBV19
size: NA
CDR3: CASRGRDRPSYEQYF
DNA: TGTGCCAGTAGGGGAAGGGACAGGCCCTCCTACGAGCAGTACTTC

J: TRBJ2-5
D: TRBD2
V: TRBV7-8
size: NA
CDR3: CASSLAPGTSGIGTQYF
DNA: TGTGCCAGCAGCTTAGCCCCCGGGACTAGCGGGATAGGGACCCAGTACTTC

J: TRBJ2-7
D: NA
V: TRBV19
size: NA
CDR3: CASSIAGSTYEQYF
DNA: TGTGCCAGTAGTATTGCGGGGTCTACCTACGAGCAGTACTTC

J: TRBJ1-1
D: NA
V: TRBV7-2
size: NA
CDR3: CASSNPGGYTEAFF
DNA: TGTGCCAGCAGCAATCCCGGGGGGTACACTGAAGCTTTCTTT

J: TRBJ1-1
D: NA
V: TRBV15
size: NA
CDR3: CATSRPPGQRNTEAFF
DNA: TGTGCCACCAGCAGACCTCCCGGACAGAGGAACACTGAAGCTTTCTTT

J: TRBJ2-4
D: NA
V: TRBV29-1
size: NA
CDR3: CSGGDRSKNIQYF
DNA: TGCAGCGGCGGGGACAGATCCAAAAACATTCAGTACTTC

J: TRBJ1-1
D: NA
V: TRBV4-3
size: once
CDR3: CASSPTLNTEAFF
DNA: TGCGCCAGCAGCCCGACTCTGAACACTGAAGCTTTCTTT

J: TRBJ2-7
D: NA
V: TRBV7-2
size: NA
CDR3: CASSLVGTIAGLSYEQYF
DNA: TGTGCCAGCAGCTTAGTAGGAACAATCGCAGGGTTGTCCTACGAGCAGTACTTC

J: TRBJ2-3
D: NA
V: TRBV28
size: NA
CDR3: CASRTRRSSTDTQYF
DNA: TGTGCCAGCAGAACTCGGCGGTCTAGCACAGATACGCAGTATTTT

J: TRBJ2-7
D: NA
V: TRBV4-1
size: NA
CDR3: CASSPTPLRYYEQYF
DNA: TGCGCCAGCAGCCCGACCCCTCTGCGATACTACGAGCAGTACTTC

J: TRBJ2-7
D: NA
V: TRBV7-2
size: NA
CDR3: CASSLPGGLGNEQYF
DNA: TGTGCCAGCAGCCTCCCCGGGGGCCTGGGGAACGAGCAGTACTTC

J: TRBJ2-5
D: TRBD2
V: TRBV11-2
size: NA
CDR3: CASSSRLAGYETQYF
DNA: TGTGCCAGCAGCTCACGACTAGCGGGATATGAGACCCAGTACTTC

J: TRBJ2-1
D: TRBD2
V: TRBV7-2
size: few
CDR3: CASSPDIAGYNEQFF
DNA: TGTGCCAGCAGCCCCGATATAGCGGGATACAATGAGCAGTTCTTC

J: TRBJ2-3
D: TRBD1
V: TRBV9
size: few
CDR3: CASSVGQTTDTQYF
DNA: TGTGCCAGCAGCGTGGGACAGACCACAGATACGCAGTATTTT

J: TRBJ2-5
D: NA
V: TRBV7-9
size: NA
CDR3: CASSLTGGWETQYF
DNA: TGTGCCAGCAGCTTGACGGGGGGCTGGGAGACCCAGTACTTC

J: TRBJ2-5
D: TRBD1
V: TRBV11-3
size: NA
CDR3: CASSLEGSGGADRETQYF
DNA: TGTGCCAGCAGCTTAGAAGGGTCAGGGGGCGCGGACCGTGAGACCCAGTACTTC

J: TRBJ2-5
D: NA
V: TRBV5-4
size: NA
CDR3: CASSLAETQYF
DNA: TGTGCCAGCAGCTTGGCAGAGACCCAGTACTTC

J: TRBJ2-7
D: NA
V: TRBV27
size: once
CDR3: CASSRDGPYEQYF
DNA: TGTGCCAGCAGCCGGGACGGGCCCTACGAGCAGTACTTC

J: TRBJ2-5
D: NA
V: TRBV30
size: NA
CDR3: CAWSGETQYF
DNA: TGTGCCTGGAGTGGAGAGACCCAGTACTTC

J: TRBJ2-3
D: NA
V: TRBV4-1
size: NA
CDR3: CASSQEYGSSTDTQYF
DNA: TGCGCCAGCAGCCAAGAATACGGATCTAGCACAGATACGCAGTATTTT

J: TRBJ2-7
D: NA
V: TRBV5-5
size: once
CDR3: CASSLRLDGPMYEQYF
DNA: TGTGCCAGCAGCCTCCGATTGGACGGGCCCATGTACGAGCAGTACTTC

J: TRBJ2-7
D: TRBD1
V: TRBV6-5
size: NA
CDR3: CASMRTGTLYEQYF
DNA: TGTGCCAGCATGCGGACAGGGACCCTTTACGAGCAGTACTTC

J: TRBJ1-6
D: NA
V: TRBV7-9
size: medium-sized
CDR3: CASSFEGPNSPLHF
DNA: TGTGCCAGCAGCTTTGAGGGTCCCAATTCACCCCTCCACTTT

J: TRBJ2-7
D: NA
V: TRBV7-9
size: NA
CDR3: CASSLRNMDEQYF
DNA: TGTGCCAGCAGCTTAAGGAATATGGACGAGCAGTACTTC